Presented here are 27 T cell receptor beta chains from one specimen sequenced in a study of blood T cell repertoires in COVID-19. The repertoire was sequenced with immunoSEQ multiplex PCR; TCRdb's copy has only in-frame clones and lacks some. The sample records about 110,000 clones, about 93% being singletons. Sample: peripheral blood. Receptors were obtained from a woman aged 25 to 39 with acute or convalescent COVID-19.

The V and J genes are TRBV11-2 and TRBJ2-1; 8 bases are shared with TRBD2. V shed 1 base and J 2 bases; nucleotides not matched to a gene: 4. CDR1 is SGHAT and CDR2 is FQNNGV in the germline V gene. The CDR3 covers 16 residues. CDR3 bases: TGTGCCAGCAGCTTAGGGTACGGGGGGGCCTACAATGAGCAGTTCTTC. Its protein product is CASSLGYGGAYNEQFF.

V is TRBV2 and J is TRBJ2-7; 10 nucleotides agree with TRBD2. The germline V gene has CDR1 SNHLY and CDR2 FYNNEI. The CDR3 runs to 18 residues. V shed 0 bases and J 7 bases; nucleotides not matched to a gene: 15. The CDR3 nucleotides read TGTGCCAGCAGTGAAGCGAGTAGCGGGAGGAAACCAGCGTGGGAGCAGTACTTC. Its translation: CASSEASSGRKPAWEQYF.

The CDR3 spells CASSQGQVDTDTQYF. In DNA form, the CDR3 reads TGTGCCAGCTCCCAAGGACAGGTAGACACAGATACGCAGTATTTT. This chain connects TRBV18 to TRBJ2-3; 7 positions match TRBD1. The V segment lost 6 bases and the J segment 2 bases; nucleotides outside the gene matches: 8. Germline assignment: CDR1 KGHSH and CDR2 LQKENI. The CDR3 extends over 15 amino acids.

The chain recombines TRBV19 with TRBJ2-3; the match to TRBD1 covers 8 bases. The CDR3 runs 17 residues. Losses at the gene ends were 1 base for V and 3 bases for J; bases not matched to a gene: 9. The germline CDR1 and CDR2 sequences are LNHDA and SQIVND (reference sequence). CDR3 in amino acids: CASSIGGDRTLTDTQYF. In DNA form, the CDR3 reads TGTGCCAGTAGTATAGGTGGGGACAGGACCCTTACAGATACGCAGTATTTT.

The genes are TRBV28 and TRBJ2-7, with 9 bases identical to TRBD2. The CDR3 loop spans 15 amino acids. Trimming took 5 bases from V and 6 from J; bases not matched to a gene: 11. Germline V gives CDR1 MDHEN, CDR2 SYDVKM. CDR3 nucleotide sequence: TGTGCCAGCAGTAGCCAGCGGGGGGCGACCTCCGAGCAGTACTTC. Translation gives CASSSQRGATSEQYF.

In nucleotides, the CDR3 is TGTGCCAGCAGCCTAGACAGGTCCGATGAGCAGTTCTTC. This gives the protein CASSLDRSDEQFF. The chain combines TRBV5-6 with TRBJ2-1; the D gene is possibly TRBD1 (6 bases). The V end was cut by 4 bases, the J end by 8 bases, with 13 bases between. The CDR3 runs to 13 residues. Germline V CDR1 and CDR2: SGHDT, YYEEEE.

The chain carries TRBV7-9 and TRBJ1-4; 8 nucleotides line up with TRBD1. The J segment lost 6 bases and the V segment lost 2 bases, leaving 11 bases of the junction unmatched. The CDR3 totals 17 residues. Germline V gene lookup returns CDR1 SEHNR and CDR2 FQNEAQ (reference sequence). The CDR3 coding sequence is TGTGCCAGCAGCTTACCTGACACGACAGGGGCGGATGAAAAACTGTTTTTT. This encodes CASSLPDTTGADEKLFF.

The V gene is TRBV12-5, the J gene TRBJ1-1, with D perhaps matching TRBD1 (5 bases). This CDR3 region has 13 residues. V was clipped by 1 base and J by 3 bases, with 6 bases between them. The germline V gene has CDR1 LGHNT and CDR2 FRNRAP. The CDR3 coding sequence is TGTGCTAGTGGTTTGGGGGGCTACACTGAAGCTTTCTTT. It specifies CASGLGGYTEAFF.

This clone was picked up one time. The rearrangement links TRBV5-8 to TRBJ2-2, with 10 bases identical to TRBD2. This CDR3 is built from 17 residues. Germline V gene lookup returns CDR1 SGHTS and CDR2 YDEGEE. The ends lost 0 bases at V and 3 bases at J; junction bases unmatched: 5. Here the CDR3 reads CASSLGSGRRDTGELFF. CDR3 sequence (DNA): TGTGCCAGCAGCTTGGGTAGCGGGAGGAGGGACACCGGGGAGCTGTTTTTT.

This chain links TRBV5-1 with TRBJ2-1; 10 bases fit TRBD2. The CDR3 covers 16 residues. The germline V gene has CDR1 SGHRS and CDR2 YFSETQ. Germline trimming cut 0 bases from V and 6 bases from J; bases unmatched to any gene: 6. CDR3 nucleotides: TGCGCCAGCAGCTTGGCCGGGACTAGCGTAGCCAATGAGCAGTTCTTC. This encodes CASSLAGTSVANEQFF.

The rearrangement uses TRBV7-9 and TRBJ2-7; TRBD2 matches 11 bases. Germline CDR1 SEHNR, CDR2 FQNEAQ (reference sequence). Trimming took 9 bases from V and 6 from J; bases not matched to a gene: 7. The CDR3 has 13 residues. For the CDR3, the DNA is TGTGCCAGTGAGGGACTAGCGGCTCTCGAGCAGTACTTC. Translation: CASEGLAALEQYF.

CDR3 protein: CASSYSRAAGISTDTQYF. DNA for the CDR3: TGTGCCAGCAGTTACAGTCGAGCAGCGGGAATTAGCACAGATACGCAGTATTTT. The J gene is TRBJ2-3, the V gene TRBV6-2 or TRBV6-3, with TRBD2 matching over 7 bases. The CDR3 is 18 residues long. V lost 2 bases, J lost 0 bases, and 11 bases stayed unmatched. In germline, CDR1 is MNHEY, CDR2 SVGEGT.

The chain has TRBV27 and TRBJ2-3, with 12 bases aligning to TRBD2. In germline, CDR1 is MNHEY, CDR2 SMNVEV (reference sequence). This CDR3 is 16 amino acids long. V lost 6 bases, J lost 2 bases, and 6 bases stayed unmatched. The CDR3 loop is CASRRLAGDPTDTQYF. DNA for the CDR3: TGTGCCAGCAGACGACTAGCGGGGGACCCCACAGATACGCAGTATTTT.

V gene TRBV28 combines with J gene TRBJ1-1; D is undetermined. The CDR3 spans 15 residues. Germline V gives CDR1 MDHEN, CDR2 SYDVKM. V lost 5 bases and J lost 0, with 13 bases in between. The CDR3 DNA sequence: TGTGCCAGCAGTCCCCCCGCGGTCATGAACACTGAAGCTTTCTTT. As protein: CASSPPAVMNTEAFF.

This chain links TRBV19 with TRBJ2-5; possible D gene TRBD2, 7 bases. Deletions cut 3 bases from V and 3 bases from J, with 14 bases between. CDR1 LNHDA and CDR2 SQIVND come from the germline V gene (reference sequence). The CDR3 length is 15 residues. The CDR3 region is CASSMRGGLEETQYF. The CDR3 nucleotides are TGTGCCAGTAGTATGAGGGGGGGACTTGAAGAGACCCAGTACTTC.

The chain is built from TRBV9 and TRBJ2-3; D is perhaps TRBD2 (5 bases). This CDR3 contains 12 residues. With 3 bases removed from V and 6 bases from J, the gap between germline ends came to 8 bases. CDR1 and CDR2 from the germline V gene are SGDLS and YYNGEE. Here the CDR3 reads CASSAPGDTQYF. Here the CDR3 DNA reads TGTGCCAGCAGCGCTCCGGGGGATACGCAGTATTTT.

The rearrangement uses TRBV6-2 or TRBV6-3 and TRBJ1-5, with TRBD1 identical over 7 bases. The CDR3 runs to 16 residues. V trimming: 4 bases; J trimming: 0 bases; junction bases outside the gene matches: 6. CDR1 MNHEY and CDR2 SVGEGT come from the germline V gene. As DNA, the CDR3 is TGTGCCAGCAGTTGGGGACAGAGTTATAGCAATCAGCCCCAGCATTTT. This sequence encodes CASSWGQSYSNQPQHF.

The V call is TRBV5-1, the J call TRBJ2-4; 8 nucleotides match TRBD2. Looked up from germline, CDR1 is SGHRS and CDR2 is YFSETQ. After removal of 0 bases from V and 0 bases from J, the junction contained 5 bases not matched to a gene. The CDR3 has 17 amino acids. The DNA of the CDR3 is TGCGCCAGCAGCTTGGCCCCAGCGGGGGTAGCCAAAAACATTCAGTACTTC. Its translation is CASSLAPAGVAKNIQYF.

The V gene is TRBV10-3, the J gene TRBJ2-3; 14 bases match TRBD2. The germline CDR1 and CDR2 sequences are ENHRY and SYGVKD. J lost 5 bases, V lost 9 bases, and 10 bases had no gene match. This CDR3 has 16 residues. CDR3 coding DNA: TGTGCCATGATGTCCGGGACTAGCGGGGGACTAGATACGCAGTATTTT. As protein: CAMMSGTSGGLDTQYF.

This chain joins TRBV7-9 and TRBJ2-5; TRBD2 matches 11 bases. J lost 1 base, V lost 5 bases, and 9 bases had no gene match. This CDR3 has 17 residues. CDR1 SEHNR and CDR2 FQNEAQ come from the germline V gene (reference sequence). DNA of the CDR3: TGTGCCAGCAGCGCGCCCACCGGGACTAGCGGCCAAGAGACCCAGTACTTC. It translates to CASSAPTGTSGQETQYF.

The chain employs TRBV3-1 (or the pseudogene TRBV3-2) and TRBJ1-6; possibly TRBD1 for D (5 bases). V lost 1 base, J lost 5 bases, and 18 bases lay in between. The length of the CDR3 is 18 residues. Germline CDR1 reads LGHDT; CDR2 reads YNNKEL (reference sequence). As DNA, the CDR3 is TGTGCCAGCAGCCAAGGTCCCCGCCCGGGGGAGGATAATTCACCCCTCCACTTT. Translating it yields CASSQGPRPGEDNSPLHF.

The chain combines TRBV28 with TRBJ1-1, with 9 bases that match TRBD1. The CDR3 totals 14 residues. Germline trimming cut 4 bases from V and 6 bases from J; bases unmatched to any gene: 6. Germline CDR1 reads MDHEN; CDR2 reads SYDVKM. CDR3 DNA: TGTGCCAGCAGTTGGGACAGGGAAATCGCTGAAGCTTTCTTT. It specifies CASSWDREIAEAFF.

The chain has TRBV6-6 and TRBJ1-3; D remains unclear. The germline gives CDR1 MNHNY, CDR2 SVGAGI (reference sequence). The V end lost 7 bases, the J end lost 1 base, and 11 bases lay between the germline ends. CDR3 length: 14 residues. The CDR3: CASTTSGSGNTIYF. CDR3 DNA sequence: TGTGCCAGCACCACGAGCGGTTCTGGAAACACCATATATTTT.

The CDR3 sequence is CASRAGLAETYEQYF. For the CDR3, the DNA is TGTGCCAGCCGGGCCGGACTAGCGGAGACCTACGAGCAGTACTTC. The chain employs TRBV27 and TRBJ2-7, with TRBD2 identical over 10 bases. CDR1 is MNHEY and CDR2 is SMNVEV in the germline V gene (reference sequence). The CDR3 runs to 15 residues. J was trimmed by 2 bases and V by 8 bases; bases with no gene match: 9.

This clone was seen once. The chain couples TRBV7-9 to TRBJ2-5, with 11 bases identical to TRBD1. This CDR3 has 16 residues. V lost 6 bases and J lost 1; bases outside the gene matches: 7. Germline CDR1 is SEHNR and CDR2 is FQNEAQ (reference sequence). The CDR3 DNA sequence: TGTGCCAGCAGAGGGACAGGGGGGCCATCCCAAGAGACCCAGTACTTC. Protein product: CASRGTGGPSQETQYF.

V usage is TRBV10-1 and J usage is TRBJ2-1, with TRBD2 identical over 8 bases. J lost 0 bases, V lost 3 bases, and 10 bases had no gene match. The CDR3 has 18 residues. Germline-derived CDR1 and CDR2 are WNHNN and SYGVQD (reference sequence). The CDR3 coding sequence is TGCGCCAGCAGTGACGGTCTAGCGGGTTTAAGCTCCTACAATGAGCAGTTCTTC. Protein product: CASSDGLAGLSSYNEQFF.

CDR3 sequence reads: CASSLDRGDEQFF. The CDR3 DNA follows: TGCGCCAGCAGCCTGGACAGGGGCGATGAGCAGTTCTTC. This chain joins TRBV4-3 and TRBJ2-1; 9 bases line up with TRBD1. This CDR3 has 13 amino acids. Germline V gene data show CDR1 as LGHNA and CDR2 as YSLEER. V trimming: 4 bases; J trimming: 8 bases; junction bases outside the gene matches: 3.